In this sample, the clone carrying this T cell receptor beta chain turned up many times. Its matching antigen is unknown. The sample is drawn from a study of Graves' ophthalmopathy and Graves' hyperthyroidism. The CDR3 length is 13 residues. V gave up 1 base and J gave up 2 bases, with 5 bases separating them. From germline, CDR1 is LGHNT and CDR2 FRNRAP. Amplification of TCR beta CDR3 regions used RNA transcripts. Following a first-round RT-PCR that used HTBI primers, a second-round multiplex PCR was carried out. TCRdb used MiXCR to reprocess the multiplex PCR reads, holding one entry per CDR3 protein. The repertoire holds about 390,000 distinct CDR3 sequences, about 17% seen once, with roughly 2.3% in the top ten. Orbital computed tomography and thyroid ultrasound, along with TRAb, serum thyroxine and clinical symptoms, underpinned diagnosis. Study outcomes and limitations: Among thyroid clonotypes expanded above 0.001 frequency, most also appeared in blood.

The receptor comes from an adult woman with stable Graves' hyperthyroidism. Sequenced material: peripheral blood. The chain employs TRBV12-5 and TRBJ1-1; no firm D call. CDR3 amino acids: CASGLGVNTEAFF. The CDR3 region has the DNA TGTGCTAGTGGTTTGGGGGTTAACACTGAAGCTTTCTTT.